The sequence of this TCR beta chain was determined in a study of blood T cell repertoires in COVID-19. Study-wide background: Samples came from the United States, Italy and Spain, spanning acute and convalescent COVID-19. Sample material is recorded as cDNA or gDNA derived from T cells, B-cell-depleted T cells, or PBMCs.

Authors' methods: From reference gene primer amplification, estimates of nucleated cell counts were derived. Only in-frame clones appear in the TCRdb table, and some are missing; sequencing was by immunoSEQ multiplex PCR. V and J calls and clone size are those listed in that table; D and trimming were worked out from the DNA. The sample consists of about 73,000 clones, roughly 88% of them appearing once. Germline lookup yields CDR1 MNHEY and CDR2 SVGEGT. There are 13 residues in the CDR3. Trimming cost V 4 bases and J 7 bases; bases outside gene matches: 4. The TCR comes from a man at least 80 years old with active or convalescent COVID-19. The sample taken for sequencing was peripheral blood. V usage is TRBV6-2 or TRBV6-3 and J usage is TRBJ1-1; 9 nucleotides match TRBD1. This CDR3 is CASSWTGVGEAFF. DNA of the CDR3: TGTGCCAGCAGTTGGACAGGGGTTGGTGAAGCTTTCTTT.